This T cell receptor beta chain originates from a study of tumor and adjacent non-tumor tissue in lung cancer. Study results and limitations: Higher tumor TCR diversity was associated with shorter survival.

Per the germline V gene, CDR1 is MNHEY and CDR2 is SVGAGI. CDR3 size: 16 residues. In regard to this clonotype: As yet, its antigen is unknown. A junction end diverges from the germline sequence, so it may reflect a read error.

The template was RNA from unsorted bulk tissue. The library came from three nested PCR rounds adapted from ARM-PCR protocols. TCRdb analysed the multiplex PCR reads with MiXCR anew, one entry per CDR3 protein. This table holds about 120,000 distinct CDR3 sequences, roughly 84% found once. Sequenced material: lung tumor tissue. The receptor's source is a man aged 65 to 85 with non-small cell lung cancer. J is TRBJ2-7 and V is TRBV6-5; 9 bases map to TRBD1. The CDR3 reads CASTYSFTGGSYEQYF. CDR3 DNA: TGTGCCAGCACTTACTCGTTTACAGGGGGCAGTTACGAACAGTACTTC.